The sequence of this T cell receptor beta chain was determined in a study of shared clonotypes between healthy human individuals. CDR1 SGHNT and CDR2 YYREEE come from the germline V gene (reference sequence). The CDR3 is 14 amino acids. J gave up 6 bases and V 4 bases, and 9 bases lay outside the gene matches. The genomic DNA of each subset was split evenly across several immunoSEQ plates. Study processing details: ImmunoSEQ yielded junction-only sequences lacking quality scores, so filtering differed. Libraries were prepared by immunoSEQ multiplex PCR; TCRdb keeps only in-frame clonotypes and omits some of them. Clone size and V and J calls were adopted from that table, with D and trimming inferred from the DNA. This sample has about 490,000 clones; 76% occur once, and the top ten carry 10% to 15%.

The rearrangement links TRBV5-4 to TRBJ2-7, with 8 bases aligning to TRBD1. The source material was PBMCs. The source is a woman aged 40 to 50 in good health. Some clones in this sample may be carry-over from other donors' samples. The CDR3 region has the DNA TGTGCCAGCAGCCCCCCGGGACAGGCGCGCGAGCAGTACTTC. Translated, it gives CASSPPGQAREQYF. The entire variable domain, with the rest obtained from reference TRBV5-4 and TRBJ2-7, is as follows: ETGVTQSPTHLIKTRGQQVTLRCSSQSGHNTVSWYQQALGQGPQFIFQYYREEENGRGNFPPRFSGLQFPNYSSELNVNALELDDSALYLCASSPPGQAREQYFGPGTRLTVT.